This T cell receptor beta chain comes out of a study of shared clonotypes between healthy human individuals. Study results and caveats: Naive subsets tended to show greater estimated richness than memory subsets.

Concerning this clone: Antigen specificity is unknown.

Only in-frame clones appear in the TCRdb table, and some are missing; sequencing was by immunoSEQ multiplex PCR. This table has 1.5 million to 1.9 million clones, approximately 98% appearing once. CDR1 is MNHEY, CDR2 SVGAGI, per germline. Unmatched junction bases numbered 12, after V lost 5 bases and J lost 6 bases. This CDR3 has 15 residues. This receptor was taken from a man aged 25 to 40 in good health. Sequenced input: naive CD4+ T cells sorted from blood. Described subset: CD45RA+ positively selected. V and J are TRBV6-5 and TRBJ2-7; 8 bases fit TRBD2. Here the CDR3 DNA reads TGTGCCAGCAGTGGTACTAGCGGACCCACCCCCGAGCAGTACTTC. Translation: CASSGTSGPTPEQYF.